This entry is about one T cell receptor (beta chain). The antigen this receptor binds is unknown. Qualities for individual bases were not recorded, and no much larger clone is one base off. This entry comes from a study of cytomegalovirus exposure and HLA in healthy donors (dated by TCRdb to 2015 to 2018). About the study as a whole: According to a later analysis, the 120 or so validation repertoires were produced on the same platform as the 666 repertoires of the first cohort. To predict cytomegalovirus infection status, the study combined high-throughput TCR immunosequencing, statistical association of individual TCRs with disease status, and machine learning. In addition to the first cohort of around 670 subjects, a separate validation cohort of 100 to 150 different subjects was used. The aim of the study was to test whether cataloging public T cell receptors could identify signatures of past pathogen exposure. Summary of the overall study and its limitations: Of the cluster scores, roughly 95% were above 0 in a later analysis, which found that TCRs clustered in the first cohort also tended to co-occur in the approximately 130 validation repertoires. A few of the identified cytomegalovirus-associated TCR beta chains were confirmed in vitro to be specific for cytomegalovirus antigens. The study gave a list of 150 to 200 TCR beta chains associated with cytomegalovirus. According to the authors, the approach could potentially be generalized to other disease states and immunological phenotypes. A later analysis had no HLA typing for the validation cohort, so co-occurrence there was scored across all 120 or so repertoires. Most TCR sequences were seen in very few donors, while some public TCRs were found in many individuals. The classifier was reported to diagnose cytomegalovirus status with high specificity and sensitivity in both the original cohort and the validation cohort.

The library came from the immunoSEQ multiplex PCR assay. The original pipeline was this. To diagnose cytomegalovirus status from the catalog of TCR beta chain sequences, a statistical classification framework was built. TCRdb's version of the immuneACCESS table is confined to in-frame rearrangements and falls short of the full clone set. An unresolved V gene accounts for under half of the shortfall where checked; the remainder is of unknown origin. The V and J calls and clone size come from that table; D and trimming were worked out from the DNA. The sample includes 150,000 to 200,000 clones, with over 85% observed a single time. The ten most abundant clones make up under 13% of the sample. Separate from the approximately 670-subject first cohort, the validation cohort of about 120 subjects was the group to which the donors belonged. The germline V gene (reference sequence) yields GTSNPN for CDR1 and SVGIG for CDR2. The CDR3 measures 14 amino acids from cysteine to phenylalanine. Only the CDR3 DNA is retained, 42 bases long and in frame from the first base. Cut back by 2 bases and 5 bases, the V and J ends lie 13 bases apart.

Sequencing was carried out using PBMCs. This TCR was recovered from a woman between 18 and 29 years old in good health and CMV-seropositive. This chain is built from TRBV30 and TRBJ1-5, and the D gene may be TRBD1, 5 bases matching. The CDR3 sequence is CAWSKRGEYQPQHF. DNA sequence: TGTGCCTGGAGTAAAAGGGGTGAGTATCAGCCCCAGCATTTT.